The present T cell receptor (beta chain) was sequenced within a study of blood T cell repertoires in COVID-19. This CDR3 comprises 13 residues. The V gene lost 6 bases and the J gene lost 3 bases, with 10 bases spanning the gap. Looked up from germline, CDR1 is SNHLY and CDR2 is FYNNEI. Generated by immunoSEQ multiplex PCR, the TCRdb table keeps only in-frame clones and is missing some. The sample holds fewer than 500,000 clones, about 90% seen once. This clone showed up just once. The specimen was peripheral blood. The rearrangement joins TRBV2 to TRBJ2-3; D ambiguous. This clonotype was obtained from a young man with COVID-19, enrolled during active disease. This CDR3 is CASSTLRTDTQYF. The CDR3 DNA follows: TGTGCCAGCAGCACCCTTAGAACAGATACGCAGTATTTT.